This TCR beta chain derives from a study of T cell responses to AZD1222 COVID-19 vaccine. At the level of the study: Timing groups of about 4 and about 12 weeks for second doses were pooled. Study-wide points: Breadth and depth of Spike-specific TCRs rose after two AZD1222 doses. CD4 TCRs linked to vaccination spanned spike, dominating at 160-218 and 743-854. Repertoires in all cases were sampled only once the peak T cell response had passed.

Repertoires were generated with immunoSEQ multiplex PCR, while TCRdb's copy carries only in-frame clones and drops some. Altogether about 260,000 clones are present, approximately 93% being singletons, with the ten largest covering 0.5% to 0.7%. A word on this clone: The antigen is undetermined.

J gave up 0 bases and V 0 bases, and 2 bases lay outside the gene matches. Germline V gives CDR1 SGHTA, CDR2 FQGTGA. CDR3 length equals 17 residues. The genes are TRBV7-3 and TRBJ2-4; 10 nucleotides line up with TRBD2. The sequencing here drew on peripheral blood, taken on day 0 of AZD1222 vaccination. The sequence derives from an adult in good health. The CDR3: CASSLTASGGAKNIQYF. CDR3 coding DNA: TGTGCCAGCAGCTTAACGGCTAGCGGGGGAGCCAAAAACATTCAGTACTTC.